Listed below are T cell receptor beta chains from one sample, sequenced in a study of blood T cell repertoires in COVID-19. Produced via immunoSEQ multiplex PCR; TCRdb's table is partial and in-frame only. This sample has about 67,000 clones, with approximately 87% found just once. Sequenced: peripheral blood. The receptors were gathered from a man in his fifties or sixties with active COVID-19. The CDR3 runs from the conserved cysteine through the conserved F or W. A D gene is named only where the DNA matches it firmly. Clone size is stated in some rows and not others, as once, few, many or a class when expanded.

NA NA TRBJ2-3 TRBV7-9 TGTGCCAGCAGCTCGGAAGGAGGAGATACGCAGTATTTT CASSSEGGDTQYF
NA NA TRBJ2-2 TRBV9 TGTGCCAGCAGCGTCAGGGGTGCGGCGAACACCGGGGAGCTGTTTTTT CASSVRGAANTGELFF
NA NA TRBJ2-3 TRBV6-6 TGTGCCAGCAGTTACCGGGGGTTCGGCACAGATACGCAGTATTTT CASSYRGFGTDTQYF
few TRBD1 TRBJ1-6 TRBV5-1 TGCGCCAGCAGCTTGGAATTCAGGGGGAATTCACCCCTCCACTTT CASSLEFRGNSPLHF
NA TRBD1 TRBJ1-6 TRBV7-8 TGTGCCAGCAGCCCCCAGCCGGGACAGGGTCGTTCACCCCTCCACTTT CASSPQPGQGRSPLHF
few NA TRBJ2-7 TRBV27 TGTGCCAGCAGTTTAGAGAGATCCTACGAGCAGTACTTC CASSLERSYEQYF
NA NA TRBJ1-2 TRBV12-3/TRBV12-4 TGTGCCAGCAGTTTATTTGCGGGGGGTGGCTACACCTTC CASSLFAGGGYTF
NA TRBD1 TRBJ2-7 TRBV4-3 TGCGCCAGCAGCCCGGGACAGGGGGGGTACGAGCAGTACTTC CASSPGQGGYEQYF
NA NA TRBJ2-7 TRBV2 TGTGCCACCATACAAACCGGGGGAAACTACGAGCAGTACTTC CATIQTGGNYEQYF
NA NA TRBJ1-2 TRBV3-1/TRBV3-2 TGTGCCAGCAGCCAAGCCCTGGGGACACCTGGCTACACCTTC CASSQALGTPGYTF
NA NA TRBJ2-2 TRBV2 TGTGCCAGGGGGCCCGCAGGCACCGGGGAGCTGTTTTTT CARGPAGTGELFF
NA TRBD2 TRBJ2-5 TRBV5-1 TGCGCCAGCAGCTTTCAGGGAGGGCAAGAGACCCAGTACTTC CASSFQGGQETQYF
once NA TRBJ1-2 TRBV7-2 TGTGCCAGCAGCTTACAGTTTCACACGCCAGGGCTCGACTATGGCTACACCTTC CASSLQFHTPGLDYGYTF
NA TRBD2 TRBJ2-3 TRBV2 TGTGCCAGCAGCCGGACTAGCGGGGGGATAGATACGCAGTATTTT CASSRTSGGIDTQYF
NA TRBD1 TRBJ1-5 TRBV28 TGTGCCAGCAGTTTACCTAGGACAGGGGGATTTAATCAGCCCCAGCATTTT CASSLPRTGGFNQPQHF
NA TRBD1 TRBJ1-5 TRBV7-2 TGTGCCAGCAGCTTAACAGGGGTCAATCAGCCCCAGCATTTT CASSLTGVNQPQHF
NA NA TRBJ2-5 TRBV18 TGTGCCAGCTCACCACCCTCTCAAGAGACCCAGTACTTC CASSPPSQETQYF
NA TRBD2 TRBJ2-7 TRBV6-5 TGTGCCAGCAACCCCGGGACTAGCGGCTACGAGCAGTACTTC CASNPGTSGYEQYF
NA NA TRBJ2-2 TRBV7-2 TGTGCCAGCAGCTTACAAGCAGGCGCGAACACCGGGGAGCTGTTTTTT CASSLQAGANTGELFF
NA TRBD2 TRBJ2-7 TRBV3-1/TRBV3-2 TGTGCCAGCAGCCAATTTAGCGGGTTCTACGAGCAGTACTTC CASSQFSGFYEQYF
NA NA TRBJ2-5 TRBV6-5 TGTGCCAGTAGGAGGGACCAAGAGACCCAGTACTTC CASRRDQETQYF
NA NA TRBJ1-2 TRBV3-1/TRBV3-2 TGTGCCAGCAGCCAACAAACCTTCCAGGGGTCTAACTATGGCTACACCTTC CASSQQTFQGSNYGYTF